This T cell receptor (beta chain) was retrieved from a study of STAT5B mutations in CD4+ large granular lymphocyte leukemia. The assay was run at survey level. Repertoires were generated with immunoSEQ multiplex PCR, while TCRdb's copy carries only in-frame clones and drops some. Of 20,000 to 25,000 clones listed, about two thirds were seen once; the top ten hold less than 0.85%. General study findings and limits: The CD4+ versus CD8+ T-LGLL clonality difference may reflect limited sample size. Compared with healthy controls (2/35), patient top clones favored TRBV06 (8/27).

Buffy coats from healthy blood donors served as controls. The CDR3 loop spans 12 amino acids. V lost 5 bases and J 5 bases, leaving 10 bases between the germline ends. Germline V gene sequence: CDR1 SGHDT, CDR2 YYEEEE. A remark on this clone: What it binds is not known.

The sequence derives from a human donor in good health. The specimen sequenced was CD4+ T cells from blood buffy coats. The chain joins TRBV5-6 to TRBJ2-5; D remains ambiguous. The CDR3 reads CASRGGGETQYF. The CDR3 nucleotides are TGTGCCAGCAGGGGCGGTGGGGAGACCCAGTACTTC. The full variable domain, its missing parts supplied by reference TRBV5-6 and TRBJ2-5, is DAGVTQSPTHLIKTRGQQVTLRCSPKSGHDTVSWYQQALGQGPQFIFQYYEEEERQRGNFPDRFSGHQFPNYSSELNVNALLLGDSALYLCASRGGGETQYFGPGTRLLVL.